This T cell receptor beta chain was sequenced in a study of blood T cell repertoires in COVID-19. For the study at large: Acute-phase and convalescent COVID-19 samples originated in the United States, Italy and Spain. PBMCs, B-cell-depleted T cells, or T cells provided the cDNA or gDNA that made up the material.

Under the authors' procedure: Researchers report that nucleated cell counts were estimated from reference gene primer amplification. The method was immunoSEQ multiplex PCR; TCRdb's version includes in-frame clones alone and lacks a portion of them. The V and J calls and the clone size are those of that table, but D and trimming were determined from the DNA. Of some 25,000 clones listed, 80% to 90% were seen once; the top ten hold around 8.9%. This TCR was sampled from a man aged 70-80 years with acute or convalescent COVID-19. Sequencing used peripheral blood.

This CDR3 reads CASSSTSGVATSGANVLTF. For the CDR3, the DNA is TGCGCCAGCAGCTCGACTAGCGGAGTGGCGACCTCTGGGGCCAACGTCCTGACTTTC. V is TRBV5-1 and J is TRBJ2-6; TRBD2 agrees at 9 bases. The trim removed 3 bases at V and 0 bases at J, leaving 10 bases unmatched. The CDR3 length is 19 residues. Germline V gives CDR1 SGHRS, CDR2 YFSETQ.